The 9 T cell receptor beta chains presented below share a single source sample, sequenced in a study of blood T cell repertoires in COVID-19. Assay used: immunoSEQ multiplex PCR; TCRdb lists only in-frame clones, some missing. Of roughly 150,000 clones in the sample, over 75% are singletons; the top ten hold approximately 5%. The sequenced material came from peripheral blood. The receptors come from a woman between 50 and 59 years old with acute or convalescent COVID-19.

V usage is TRBV7-2 and J usage is TRBJ2-7; TRBD2 aligns across 10 bases. J gave up 2 bases and V 8 bases, and 3 bases lay outside the gene matches. Germline V gene lookup returns CDR1 SGHTA and CDR2 FQGNSA. This CDR3 spans 13 amino acids. The CDR3 nucleotides are TGTGCCAGCGGAGGACTAGCGGCCTACGAGCAGTACTTC. Residues: CASGGLAAYEQYF.

V is TRBV28 and J is TRBJ1-1; TRBD1 might be the D (6 bases). Per germline, CDR1 MDHEN and CDR2 SYDVKM. The V end was cut by 4 bases, the J end by 8 bases, with 11 bases between. This CDR3 is 12 amino acids long. DNA of the CDR3: TGTGCCAGCAGTTCCTCCGGGACAGAAGCTTTCTTT. This translates into CASSSSGTEAFF.

The genes are TRBV18 and TRBJ1-2; D may be TRBD1 (6 bases). The CDR3 length is 16 residues. V was shortened by 3 bases and J by 3 bases, with 17 bases between the two germline ends. Germline V lookup: CDR1 KGHSH, CDR2 LQKENI. The CDR3 spells CASSPTGPRADYGYTF. The CDR3 coding sequence is TGTGCCAGCTCACCGACAGGTCCTCGGGCGGACTATGGCTACACCTTC.

In nucleotides, the CDR3 is TGTGCCAGCAGTAGGGGAAAGACAGACTCCTACGAGCAGTACTTC. Its protein is CASSRGKTDSYEQYF. J is TRBJ2-7 and V is TRBV6-6; possible D gene TRBD1, 5 bases. V lost 5 bases and J 0 bases, leaving 14 bases between the germline ends. The CDR3 totals 15 residues. CDR1 and CDR2 (germline): MNHNY, SVGAGI (reference sequence).

The chain recombines TRBV7-2 with TRBJ1-5; D gene ambiguous. This CDR3 contains 14 residues. The V gene lost 4 bases and the J gene lost 4 bases, with 11 bases spanning the gap. Germline CDR1 SGHTA, CDR2 FQGNSA. DNA of the CDR3: TGTGCCAGCAGCTGGAAGACACCTAATCAGCCCCAGCATTTT. Amino acids: CASSWKTPNQPQHF.

This chain uses TRBV9 with TRBJ2-5; a weak D match, TRBD1 (5 bases). Germline V gene sequence: CDR1 SGDLS, CDR2 YYNGEE. This CDR3 contains 14 residues. The germline V and J ends were trimmed by 4 bases and 3 bases, with 13 bases remaining between them. The CDR3 DNA sequence: TGTGCCAGCAGCACCCTCGGACAAGAAGAGACCCAGTACTTC. Translating gives CASSTLGQEETQYF.

The chain has TRBV7-8 and TRBJ2-1; TRBD1 agrees at 7 bases. J gave up 8 bases and V 2 bases, and 18 bases lay outside the gene matches. Looked up from germline, CDR1 is SGHVS and CDR2 is FQNEAQ. The CDR3 spans 18 residues. CDR3 residues: CASSLPRLVDRAVDEQFF. For the CDR3, the DNA is TGTGCCAGCAGCTTACCTCGATTAGTCGACAGGGCCGTCGATGAGCAGTTCTTC.

This clone was picked up a small number of times. V is TRBV18 and J is TRBJ2-5; 8 bases align to TRBD2. CDR1 and CDR2 (germline): KGHSH, LQKENI. This CDR3 spans 14 amino acids. The J segment lost 4 bases and the V segment lost 3 bases, leaving 4 bases of the junction unmatched. The CDR3 loop is CASSPGLGIETQYF. CDR3 coding DNA: TGTGCCAGCTCACCGGGACTAGGGATAGAGACCCAGTACTTC. The complete variable domain, with remaining parts taken from reference TRBV18 and TRBJ2-5, reads NAGVMQNPRHLVRRRGQEARLRCSPMKGHSHVYWYRQLPEEGLKFMVYLQKENIIDESGMPKERFSAEFPKEGPSILRIQQVVRGDSAAYFCASSPGLGIETQYFGPGTRLLVL.

The gene calls are TRBV12-3 or TRBV12-4 and TRBJ1-2; no clear D. The CDR3 covers 13 residues. Deletions cut 3 bases from V and 2 bases from J, with 7 bases between. CDR3 sequence (DNA): TGTGCCAGCAGTTTTGGGCTCAACTATGGCTACACCTTC. Translation: CASSFGLNYGYTF.